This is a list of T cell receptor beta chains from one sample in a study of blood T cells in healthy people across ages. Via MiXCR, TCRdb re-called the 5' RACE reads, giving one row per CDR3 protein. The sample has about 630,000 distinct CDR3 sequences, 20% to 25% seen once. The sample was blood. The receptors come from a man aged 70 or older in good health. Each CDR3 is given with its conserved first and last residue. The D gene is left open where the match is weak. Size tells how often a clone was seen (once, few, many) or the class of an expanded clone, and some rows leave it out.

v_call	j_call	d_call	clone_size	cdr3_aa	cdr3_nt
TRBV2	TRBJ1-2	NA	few	CASSELGNGYTF	TGTGCCAGCAGTGAGCTCGGGAACGGCTACACCTTC
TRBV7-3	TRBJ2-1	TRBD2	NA	CASSLASGSLREQFF	TGTGCCAGCAGCTTAGCCAGCGGGAGTCTGAGGGAGCAGTTCTTC
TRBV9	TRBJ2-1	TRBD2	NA	CASSSGIRDEQFF	TGTGCCAGCAGTAGCGGGATAAGGGATGAGCAGTTCTTC
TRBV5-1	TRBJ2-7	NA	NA	CASSLTGLSEQYF	TGCGCCAGCAGCTTGACAGGTTTAAGCGAGCAGTACTTC
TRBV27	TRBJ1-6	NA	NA	CASKGQGNNSPLHF	TGTGCCAGCAAGGGGCAGGGAAATAATTCACCCCTCCACTTT
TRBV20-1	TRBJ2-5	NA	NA	CSAWTRETQYF	TGCAGTGCTTGGACGCGGGAGACCCAGTACTTC
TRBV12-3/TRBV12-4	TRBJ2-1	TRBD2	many	CASSLSGTRGNEQFF	TGTGCCAGCAGCCTATCCGGGACTAGGGGCAATGAGCAGTTCTTC
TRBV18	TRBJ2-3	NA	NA	CASSIRRDKEDTQYF	TGTGCCAGCTCCATAAGGAGGGACAAAGAAGATACGCAGTATTTT
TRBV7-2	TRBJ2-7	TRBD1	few	CASSSRRDSYEQYF	TGTGCCAGCAGCTCCCGCCGGGACAGCTACGAGCAGTACTTC
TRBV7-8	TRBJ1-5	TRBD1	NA	CASSVGTASNQPQHF	TGTGCCAGCAGCGTAGGGACAGCGAGCAATCAGCCCCAGCATTTT
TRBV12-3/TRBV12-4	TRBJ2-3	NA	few	CATATGSTDTQYF	TGTGCCACTGCGACAGGAAGCACAGATACGCAGTATTTT
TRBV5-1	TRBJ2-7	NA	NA	CASSLGGDGEQYF	TGCGCCAGCAGCTTGGGCGGGGACGGCGAGCAGTACTTC
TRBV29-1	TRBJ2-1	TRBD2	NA	CSVKSGSSYNEQFF	TGCAGCGTCAAGAGCGGGAGCTCCTACAATGAGCAGTTCTTC
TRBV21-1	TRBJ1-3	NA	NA	CASSNDGTVGGGNTIYF	NA
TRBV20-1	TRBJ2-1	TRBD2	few	CSALASGGSSYNEQFF	TGCAGTGCTCTGGCTAGCGGGGGGTCCTCCTACAATGAGCAGTTCTTC
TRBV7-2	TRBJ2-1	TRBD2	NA	CASSLGPGLAAYNEQFF	TGTGCCAGCAGCTTAGGACCGGGACTAGCGGCCTACAATGAGCAGTTCTTC